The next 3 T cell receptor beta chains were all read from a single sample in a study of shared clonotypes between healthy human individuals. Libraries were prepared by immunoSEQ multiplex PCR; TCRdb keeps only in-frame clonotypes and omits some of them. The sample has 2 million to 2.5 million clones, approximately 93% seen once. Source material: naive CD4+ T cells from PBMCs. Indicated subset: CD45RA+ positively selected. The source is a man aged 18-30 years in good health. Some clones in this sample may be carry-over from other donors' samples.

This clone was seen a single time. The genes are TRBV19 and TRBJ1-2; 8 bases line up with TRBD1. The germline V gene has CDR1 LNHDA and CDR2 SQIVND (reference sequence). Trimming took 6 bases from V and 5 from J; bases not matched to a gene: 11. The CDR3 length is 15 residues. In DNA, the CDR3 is TGTGCCAGTAGCGTCACCCAGGGACAGGCATATGGCTACACCTTC. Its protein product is CASSVTQGQAYGYTF.

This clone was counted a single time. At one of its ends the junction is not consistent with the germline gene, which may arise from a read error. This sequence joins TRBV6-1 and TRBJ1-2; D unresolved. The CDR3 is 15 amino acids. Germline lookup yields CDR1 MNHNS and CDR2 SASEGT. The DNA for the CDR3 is TGTGCCAGCAGAGAAGCTACCAGTCCTAACTATGGCTACACCTTC. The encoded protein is CASREATSPNYGYTF.

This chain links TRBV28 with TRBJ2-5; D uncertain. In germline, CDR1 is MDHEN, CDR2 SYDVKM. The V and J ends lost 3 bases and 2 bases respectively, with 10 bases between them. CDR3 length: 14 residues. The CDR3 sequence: CASSFLARQETQYF. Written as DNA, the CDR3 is TGTGCCAGCAGTTTCTTGGCCCGGCAAGAGACCCAGTACTTC.